Following are 30 T cell receptor beta chains from one sample sequenced in a study of shared clonotypes between healthy human individuals. Data came from immunoSEQ multiplex PCR; TCRdb stores just in-frame clones and leaves some out. The sample lists hundreds of thousands of clones, almost 95% occurring once. Naive CD8 cells, CD45RO-negative and positively selected for CCR7, excluded terminally differentiated effector memory CD45RA+ cells. Sequenced material: naive CD8+ T cells sorted from blood. Every receptor here comes from a man aged 30-40 years in good health.

This rearrangement joins TRBV7-6 to TRBJ2-2, with TRBD1 matching 7 bases. V lost 4 bases and J lost 1; bases outside the gene matches: 3. Germline CDR1 is SGHVS and CDR2 is FNYEAQ. This CDR3 is built from 15 residues. This chain's CDR3 is CASSYHRGNTGELFF. For the CDR3, the DNA is TGTGCCAGCAGCTATCACAGGGGGAACACCGGGGAGCTGTTTTTT. The full variable domain, rest sourced from reference TRBV7-6 and TRBJ2-2, is GAGVSQSPRYKVTKRGQDVALRCDPISGHVSLYWYRQALGQGPEFLTYFNYEAQQDKSGLPNDRFSAERPEGSISTLTIQRTEQRDSAMYRCASSYHRGNTGELFFGEGSRLTVL.

In its sample, this clone was seen once. The rearrangement uses TRBV14 and TRBJ1-2; D unresolved. The CDR3 length is 14 residues. Germline loops: CDR1 SGHDN, CDR2 FVKESK. V was cut by 4 bases and J by 8 bases, with 17 bases left in between. CDR3 sequence reads: CASSRDLGPKGYTF. DNA for the CDR3: TGTGCCAGCAGCCGAGACCTCGGACCGAAGGGCTACACCTTC.

The chain is built from TRBV10-2 and TRBJ2-3; 10 bases line up with TRBD2. From germline, CDR1 is WSHSY and CDR2 SAAADI. V lost 2 bases to trimming and J lost 6 bases; unmatched junction nucleotides: 11. The CDR3 spans 17 residues. The CDR3 bases are TGCGCCAGCAGTGAGCTCACTAGCGGGGCATTTGTGGATACGCAGTATTTT. Protein product: CASSELTSGAFVDTQYF.

The chain joins TRBV5-6 to TRBJ2-1, with D possibly being TRBD2 (6 bases). The V gene lost 2 bases and the J gene lost 0 bases, with 9 bases spanning the gap. Germline assignment: CDR1 SGHDT and CDR2 YYEEEE. This CDR3 is 15 amino acids long. For the CDR3, the DNA is TGTGCCAGCAGCTTAGCGGGTACCTCCTACAATGAGCAGTTCTTC. It encodes CASSLAGTSYNEQFF.

The chain joins TRBV7-3 to TRBJ2-3, with 11 bases lining up with TRBD2. Germline V gene sequence: CDR1 SGHTA, CDR2 FQGTGA. With V trimmed by 1 base and J by 4 bases, 7 bases remained unmatched. The CDR3 runs to 17 residues. The CDR3 nucleotides read TGTGCCAGCAGCTTAAAGTTATTAGCGGGAGGGGCAGATACGCAGTATTTT. Translating gives CASSLKLLAGGADTQYF.

The rearrangement uses TRBV27 and TRBJ2-3; TRBD1 or TRBD2 may be the D gene (5 bases each). Germline V lookup: CDR1 MNHEY, CDR2 SMNVEV (reference sequence). Trimming took 8 bases from V and 2 from J, leaving 20 bases between them. CDR3 length: 16 amino acids. This CDR3 is CASWGRDRTPTDTQYF. The CDR3 DNA reads TGTGCCAGCTGGGGGAGAGACAGAACGCCCACAGATACGCAGTATTTT.

V usage is TRBV2 and J usage is TRBJ2-5; unclear D gene. Germline-derived CDR1 and CDR2 are SNHLY and FYNNEI. V dropped 7 bases and J dropped 5 bases, with 5 bases sitting between them. The CDR3 has 10 residues. CDR3 loop: CASMGETQYF. The DNA of the CDR3 is TGTGCCAGCATGGGGGAGACCCAGTACTTC. The full variable domain, its missing parts supplied by reference TRBV2 and TRBJ2-5, is EPEVTQTPSHQVTQMGQEVILRCVPISNHLYFYWYRQILGQKVEFLVSFYNNEISEKSEIFDDQFSVERPDGSNFTLKIRSTKLEDSAMYFCASMGETQYFGPGTRLLVL.

This chain joins TRBV28 and TRBJ2-7; D unclear. CDR3 length: 13 amino acids. V was clipped by 7 bases and J by 0 bases, with 10 bases between them. Per the germline V gene, CDR1 is MDHEN and CDR2 is SYDVKM. CDR3 region: CASKRQSSYEQYF. The CDR3 nucleotides are TGTGCCAGCAAAAGACAAAGCTCCTACGAGCAGTACTTC.

This clone was recorded a few times. The identical CDR3 is also encoded by other nucleotide sequences in the sample. This chain joins TRBV28 and TRBJ2-7; D remains ambiguous. With 2 bases removed from V and 4 bases from J, the gap between germline ends came to 3 bases. The CDR3 is 11 amino acids. In germline, CDR1 is MDHEN, CDR2 SYDVKM. The chain's CDR3 is CASSLGYEQYF. The CDR3 DNA follows: TGTGCCAGCAGTTTAGGGTACGAGCAGTACTTC. Full variable domain (remainder filled in from reference TRBV28 and TRBJ2-7): DVKVTQSSRYLVKRTGEKVFLECVQDMDHENMFWYRQDPGLGLRLIYFSYDVKMKEKGDIPEGYSVSREKKERFSLILESASTNQTSMYLCASSLGYEQYFGPGTRLTVT.

Notes on this clone: A read error is possible here, since a much larger clone lies one base away. The sample carries other DNA sequences with the same CDR3. The rearrangement links TRBV28 to TRBJ2-7, with no clear D. V shed 3 bases and J shed 3 bases, with 3 bases lying between them. Germline CDR1 reads MDHEN; CDR2 reads SYDVKM. The CDR3 consists of 11 residues. CDR3 protein: CASSFNYEQYF. CDR3 bases: TGTGCCAGCAGTTTCAACTACGAGCAGTACTTC.

The chain is built from TRBV7-6 and TRBJ2-7; the D call may be TRBD1 or TRBD2 (6 bases each). V dropped 8 bases and J dropped 7 bases, with 18 bases sitting between them. The CDR3 is made up of 13 amino acids. CDR1 is SGHVS and CDR2 is FNYEAQ in the germline V gene. The CDR3 nucleotides read TGTGCCAGCCAAATGGGGGGCGAGGGGGAGCAGTACTTC. Amino acids: CASQMGGEGEQYF.

The chain recombines TRBV7-2 with TRBJ2-7, with 8 bases identical to TRBD2. This CDR3 region has 14 residues. Germline V gives CDR1 SGHTA, CDR2 FQGNSA. V was clipped by 1 base and J by 4 bases; unmatched bases: 3. CDR3 DNA: TGTGCCAGCAGCTTAGGGACTAGCCCGTACGAGCAGTACTTC. Residues: CASSLGTSPYEQYF.

The V gene is TRBV29-1, the J gene TRBJ2-7; no clear D. The germline V gene encodes CDR1 SQVTM and CDR2 ANQGSEA. The CDR3 is 13 residues long. V was cut by 3 bases and J by 4 bases, with 13 bases left in between. Here the CDR3 DNA reads TGCAGCGTTGAGGCCGACGGCCCATACGAGCAGTACTTC. Residues: CSVEADGPYEQYF.

J is TRBJ1-2 and V is TRBV5-1; D gene unclear. This CDR3 contains 13 residues. Per the germline V gene, CDR1 is SGHRS and CDR2 is YFSETQ. Trimming pared 0 bases from V and 4 bases from J, leaving 7 bases between. The CDR3 DNA sequence: TGCGCCAGCAGCTTGGGACGGGGCTATGGCTACACCTTC. Its protein is CASSLGRGYGYTF. Looking up the rest from reference TRBV5-1 and TRBJ1-2 gives the full variable domain: KAGVTQTPRYLIKTRGQQVTLSCSPISGHRSVSWYQQTPGQGLQFLFEYFSETQRNKGNFPGRFSGRQFSNSRSEMNVSTLELGDSALYLCASSLGRGYGYTFGSGTRLTVV.

V and J are TRBV14 and TRBJ2-1; no clear D gene. Germline V gene lookup returns CDR1 SGHDN and CDR2 FVKESK. V was clipped by 1 base and J by 2 bases, with 9 bases between them. The CDR3 totals 15 residues. The CDR3, as DNA: TGTGCCAGCAGCCAAGGGGCAGGTGCCTACAATGAGCAGTTCTTC. Protein product: CASSQGAGAYNEQFF.

J is TRBJ2-5 and V is TRBV7-8, with 13 nucleotides matching TRBD2. From germline, CDR1 is SGHVS and CDR2 FQNEAQ. The CDR3 is made up of 18 amino acids. J lost 3 bases, V lost 5 bases, and 12 bases had no gene match. DNA for the CDR3: TGTGCCAGCAGCCTGCCCTTCGAGGGACTAGCGGGGAAAGAGACCCAGTACTTC. Translation: CASSLPFEGLAGKETQYF.

This chain uses TRBV4-3 with TRBJ1-2; unclear D gene. The CDR3 extends over 14 amino acids. Germline V CDR1 and CDR2: LGHNA, YSLEER. Trimming took 1 base from V and 7 from J, leaving 13 bases between them. CDR3 nucleotide sequence: TGCGCCAGCAGCCAAGGATTTGAGGTTACTGGCTACACCTTC. This codes for CASSQGFEVTGYTF.

The chain links TRBV19 to TRBJ2-2; D is perhaps TRBD1 (6 bases). CDR1 and CDR2 (germline): LNHDA, SQIVND (reference sequence). V dropped 9 bases and J dropped 3 bases, with 32 bases sitting between them. This CDR3 spans 20 amino acids. CDR3 coding DNA: TGTGCCAGCATCGCCTCGATCAGACAGGCCCCCGTGGGAGACACCGGGGAGCTGTTTTTT. Translation: CASIASIRQAPVGDTGELFF.

V is TRBV6-5 and J is TRBJ2-3, with D hard to call. CDR1 and CDR2 from the germline V gene are MNHEY and SVGAGI. With 0 bases removed from V and 4 bases from J, the gap between germline ends came to 5 bases. The CDR3 runs 13 residues. CDR3 protein: CASSYSMADTQYF. CDR3 DNA sequence: TGTGCCAGCAGTTACTCGATGGCAGATACGCAGTATTTT.

V and J are TRBV11-3 and TRBJ2-1, with 9 bases identical to TRBD2. CDR3 size: 15 residues. The germline CDR1 and CDR2 sequences are SGHNT and YENEEA. The V gene end was trimmed by 3 bases and the J gene end by 5 bases; junction bases not matched to a gene: 5. The CDR3 sequence is CASSFPTSGHNEQFF. DNA for the CDR3: TGTGCCAGCAGCTTTCCAACTAGCGGGCACAATGAGCAGTTCTTC.

V usage is TRBV5-1 and J usage is TRBJ2-1, with 9 bases matching TRBD1. Unmatched junction bases numbered 10, after V lost 0 bases and J lost 0 bases. The CDR3 covers 19 residues. From germline, CDR1 is SGHRS and CDR2 YFSETQ. The CDR3, as DNA: TGCGCCAGCAGCTTGGGCTGGGGACAGGGAGAGAGCTCCTACAATGAGCAGTTCTTC. Translation gives CASSLGWGQGESSYNEQFF. The whole variable domain, remainder taken from reference TRBV5-1 and TRBJ2-1, is KAGVTQTPRYLIKTRGQQVTLSCSPISGHRSVSWYQQTPGQGLQFLFEYFSETQRNKGNFPGRFSGRQFSNSRSEMNVSTLELGDSALYLCASSLGWGQGESSYNEQFFGPGTRLTVL.

The chain carries TRBV19 and TRBJ2-1, with no clear D. The germline CDR1 and CDR2 sequences are LNHDA and SQIVND (reference sequence). The V end was cut by 5 bases, the J end by 9 bases, with 20 bases between. The CDR3 totals 15 residues. In DNA, the CDR3 is TGTGCCAGTAGTCCCCAGACCCGTGGTCTCACTGAGCAGTTCTTC. This gives the protein CASSPQTRGLTEQFF.

The J gene is TRBJ2-7, the V gene TRBV19, with D possibly TRBD1 on 5 matching bases. The V gene's germline CDR1 is LNHDA and CDR2 SQIVND (reference sequence). V gave up 4 bases and J gave up 2 bases, with 9 bases separating them. There are 13 residues in the CDR3. For the CDR3, the DNA is TGTGCCAGTAGTAGACAGAACGCCTACGAGCAGTACTTC. Translation: CASSRQNAYEQYF.

The chain uses TRBV10-3 and TRBJ2-7; possible D gene TRBD1, 5 bases. The CDR3 totals 16 residues. Trimming removed 0 bases at V and 2 bases at J, with 14 bases between. Germline V gives CDR1 ENHRY, CDR2 SYGVKD. CDR3 DNA sequence: TGTGCCATCAGTGAGTCGTGGGCCGACAGACCCTACGAGCAGTACTTC. It specifies CAISESWADRPYEQYF.

The rearrangement joins TRBV10-1 to TRBJ2-3, with a possible D match to TRBD1 (5 bases). Germline CDR1 and CDR2: WNHNN and SYGVQD (reference sequence). The V end lost 4 bases, the J end lost 3 bases, and 8 bases lay between the germline ends. CDR3 length equals 13 residues. The CDR3 region is CASSVSGTDTQYF. CDR3 nucleotides: TGCGCCAGCAGTGTTTCAGGGACAGATACGCAGTATTTT.

This chain connects TRBV15 to TRBJ2-4; no firm D call. This CDR3 comprises 12 residues. Trimming removed 8 bases from V and 2 bases from J, with 7 bases in between. Per germline, CDR1 LNHNV and CDR2 YYDKDF (reference sequence). CDR3 nucleotides: TGTGCCACCGGCTCGACCAAAAACATTCAGTACTTC. Protein sequence: CATGSTKNIQYF.

The chain recombines TRBV27 with TRBJ2-7, with TRBD2 matching over 11 bases. CDR1 is MNHEY, CDR2 SMNVEV, per germline (reference sequence). V was clipped by 6 bases and J by 2 bases; unmatched bases: 6. The CDR3 is 15 residues long. CDR3 residues: CASRPTSGSAYEQYF. CDR3 nucleotides: TGTGCCAGCAGGCCCACTAGCGGGAGTGCCTACGAGCAGTACTTC.

The V gene is TRBV29-1, the J gene TRBJ2-7, with 10 nucleotides matching TRBD2. Per germline, CDR1 SQVTM and CDR2 ANQGSEA. V dropped 6 bases and J dropped 4; count of bases not matched to a gene: 6. CDR3 length: 13 amino acids. CDR3 in DNA: TGCAGCGTACCAAGCGGGAGGGGGTACGAGCAGTACTTC. Translated, it gives CSVPSGRGYEQYF.

The chain recombines TRBV7-9 with TRBJ2-3; 13 bases line up with TRBD2. With V trimmed by 5 bases and J by 4 bases, 6 bases remained unmatched. The CDR3 totals 16 residues. The V gene's germline CDR1 is SEHNR and CDR2 FQNEAQ (reference sequence). The DNA for the CDR3 is TGTGCCAGCAGCGGGCGGACTAGCGGGAGCGCAGATACGCAGTATTTT. It specifies CASSGRTSGSADTQYF.

Here the CDR3 DNA reads TGCGCCAGCAGCCCAGGCGAGTGGGGGAACACTGAAGCTTTCTTT. Protein product: CASSPGEWGNTEAFF. The rearrangement joins TRBV4-3 to TRBJ1-1; D gene ambiguous. The length of the CDR3 is 15 residues. Germline V gene data show CDR1 as LGHNA and CDR2 as YSLEER. Trimming cost V 4 bases and J 1 base, with 13 bases left between them.